The T cell receptor beta chain under discussion was sequenced for a study of CD8+CD57+ T cells in acquired aplastic anemia. Study-wide context: Mean yield of DNA from sorted CD4+ and CD8+ cells was 3 to 3.5 ug. Points from the study as a whole: Patients did not significantly differ from controls in CD8+ Simpson's diversity. Sharing between patients and controls was observed for roughly 29 CD8+ CDR3 sequences.

Per germline, CDR1 SGHTA and CDR2 FQGNSA. The germline V and J ends were trimmed by 2 bases and 9 bases, with 14 bases remaining between them. The CDR3 spans 14 residues. Patients selected for sequencing had displayed CD8+CD57+ cell expansion by flow cytometry. No therapy was given to patients before blood sampling. For CDR3 and TCR beta VDJ profiling, genomic DNA was the template used. MiXCR was run by TCRdb on the reads, yielding one entry per CDR3 protein. This sample yields 250,000 or so distinct CDR3 sequences, of which approximately 50% are seen a single time; 7% to 9.5% belongs to the top ten. In its sample, this clonotype was seen once. As yet, its antigen is unknown.

The sequence was obtained from a human donor with aplastic anemia. J is TRBJ1-5 and V is TRBV7-2; D unclear. Sequencing was done on a sample of sorted CD4+, CD8+, or CD8+CD57+ T cells (not recorded which) from PBMCs. Written as DNA, the CDR3 is TGTGCCAGCAGCTTAATTTTCCAGGTGCGGCCCCAGCATTTT. It yields the protein CASSLIFQVRPQHF.